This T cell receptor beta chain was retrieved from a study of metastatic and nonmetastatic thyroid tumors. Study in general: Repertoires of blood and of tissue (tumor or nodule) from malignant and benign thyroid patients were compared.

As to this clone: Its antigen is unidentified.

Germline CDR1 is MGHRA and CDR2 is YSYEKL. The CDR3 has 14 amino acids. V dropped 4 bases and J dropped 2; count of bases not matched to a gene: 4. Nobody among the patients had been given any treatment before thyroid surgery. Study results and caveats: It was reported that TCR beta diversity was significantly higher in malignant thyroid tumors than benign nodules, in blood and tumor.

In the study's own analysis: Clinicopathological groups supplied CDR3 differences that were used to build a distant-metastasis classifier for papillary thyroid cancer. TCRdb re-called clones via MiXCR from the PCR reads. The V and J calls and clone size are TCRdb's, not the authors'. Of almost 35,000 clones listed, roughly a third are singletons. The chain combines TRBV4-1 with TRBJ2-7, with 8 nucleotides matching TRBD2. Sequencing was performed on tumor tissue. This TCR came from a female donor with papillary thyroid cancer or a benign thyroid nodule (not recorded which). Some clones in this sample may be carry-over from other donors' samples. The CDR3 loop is CASSLREGPYEQYF. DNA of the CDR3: TGCGCCAGCAGCCTCCGGGAGGGTCCCTACGAGCAGTACTTC.